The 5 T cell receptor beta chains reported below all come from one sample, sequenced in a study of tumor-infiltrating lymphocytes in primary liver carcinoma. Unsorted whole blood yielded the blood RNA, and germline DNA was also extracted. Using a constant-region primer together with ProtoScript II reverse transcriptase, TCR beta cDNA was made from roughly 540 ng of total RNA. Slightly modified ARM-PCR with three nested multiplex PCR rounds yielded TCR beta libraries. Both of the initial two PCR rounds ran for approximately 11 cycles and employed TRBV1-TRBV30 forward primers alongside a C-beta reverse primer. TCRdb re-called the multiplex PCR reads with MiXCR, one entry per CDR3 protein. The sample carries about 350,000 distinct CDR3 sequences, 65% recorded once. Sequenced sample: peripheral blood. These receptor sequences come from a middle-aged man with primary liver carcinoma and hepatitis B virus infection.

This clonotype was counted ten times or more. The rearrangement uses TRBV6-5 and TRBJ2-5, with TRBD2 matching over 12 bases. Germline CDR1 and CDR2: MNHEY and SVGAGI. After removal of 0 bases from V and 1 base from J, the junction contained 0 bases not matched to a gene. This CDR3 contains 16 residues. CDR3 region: CASSYSTSGGQETQYF. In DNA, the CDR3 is TGTGCCAGCAGTTACTCGACTAGCGGGGGCCAAGAGACCCAGTACTTC.

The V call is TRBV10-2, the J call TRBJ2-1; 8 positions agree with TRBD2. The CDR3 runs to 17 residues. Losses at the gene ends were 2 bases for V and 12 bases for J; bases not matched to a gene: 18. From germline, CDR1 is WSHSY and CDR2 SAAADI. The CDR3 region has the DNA TGCGCCAGCAGTGAGGCAACGGGACTAGGAAAGGGACGGGGGCAGTTCTTC. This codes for CASSEATGLGKGRGQFF.

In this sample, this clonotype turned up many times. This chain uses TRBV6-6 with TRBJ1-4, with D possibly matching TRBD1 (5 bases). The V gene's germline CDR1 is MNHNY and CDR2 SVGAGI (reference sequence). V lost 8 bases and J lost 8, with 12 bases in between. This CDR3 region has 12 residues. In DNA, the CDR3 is TGTGCCAGCCAGGGAGGGGACGAAAAACTGTTTTTT. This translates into CASQGGDEKLFF.

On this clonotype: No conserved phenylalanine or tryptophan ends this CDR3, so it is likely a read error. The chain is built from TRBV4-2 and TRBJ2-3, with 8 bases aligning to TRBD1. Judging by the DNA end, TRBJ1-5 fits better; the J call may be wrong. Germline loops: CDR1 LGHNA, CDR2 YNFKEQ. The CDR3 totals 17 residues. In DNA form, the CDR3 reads TGTGCCAGCAGCCGACAGGGAGGCGGGACAGGCACAGATACGCAGCATTTA. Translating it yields CASSRQGGGTGTDTQHL.

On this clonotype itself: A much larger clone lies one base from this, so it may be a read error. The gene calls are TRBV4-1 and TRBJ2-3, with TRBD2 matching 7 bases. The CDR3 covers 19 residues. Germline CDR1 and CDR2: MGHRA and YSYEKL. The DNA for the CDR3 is TGCGCCAGAAGCCAAGATAGTAGGCAGCCCGGTAGCGGGACAGATACGCAGTATTTT. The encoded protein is CARSQDSRQPGSGTDTQYF.